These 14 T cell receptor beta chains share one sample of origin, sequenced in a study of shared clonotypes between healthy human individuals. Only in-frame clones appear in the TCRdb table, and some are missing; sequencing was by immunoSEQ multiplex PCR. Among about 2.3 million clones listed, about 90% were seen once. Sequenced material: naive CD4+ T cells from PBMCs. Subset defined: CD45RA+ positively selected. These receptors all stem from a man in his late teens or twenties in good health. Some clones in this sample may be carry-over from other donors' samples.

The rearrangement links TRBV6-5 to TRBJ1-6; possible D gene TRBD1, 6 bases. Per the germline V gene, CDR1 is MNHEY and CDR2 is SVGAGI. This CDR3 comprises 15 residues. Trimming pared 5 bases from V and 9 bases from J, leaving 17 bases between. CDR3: CASSPSGHSSSPLHF. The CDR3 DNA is TGTGCCAGCAGTCCTTCGGGACATTCAAGTTCACCCCTCCACTTT.

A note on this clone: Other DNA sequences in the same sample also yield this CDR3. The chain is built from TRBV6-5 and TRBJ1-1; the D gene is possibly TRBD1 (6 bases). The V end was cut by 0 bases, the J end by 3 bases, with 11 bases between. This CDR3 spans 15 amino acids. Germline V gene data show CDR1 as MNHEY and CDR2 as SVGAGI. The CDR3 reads CASSYSGTSDTEAFF. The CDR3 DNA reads TGTGCCAGCAGTTACTCCGGGACATCCGACACTGAAGCTTTCTTT.

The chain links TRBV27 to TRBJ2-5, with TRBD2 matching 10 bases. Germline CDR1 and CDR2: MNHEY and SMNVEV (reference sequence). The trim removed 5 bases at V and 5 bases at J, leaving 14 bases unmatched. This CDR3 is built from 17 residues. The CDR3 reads CASSRGLAGERGETQYF. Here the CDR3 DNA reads TGTGCCAGCAGTCGCGGCCTAGCGGGAGAGCGCGGGGAGACCCAGTACTTC.

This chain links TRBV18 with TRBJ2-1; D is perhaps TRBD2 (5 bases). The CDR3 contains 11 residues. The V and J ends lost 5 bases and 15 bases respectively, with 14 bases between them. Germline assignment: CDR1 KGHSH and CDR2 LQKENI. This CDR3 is CASSARAEGFF. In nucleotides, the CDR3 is TGTGCCAGCTCAGCGAGGGCCGAAGGGTTCTTC.

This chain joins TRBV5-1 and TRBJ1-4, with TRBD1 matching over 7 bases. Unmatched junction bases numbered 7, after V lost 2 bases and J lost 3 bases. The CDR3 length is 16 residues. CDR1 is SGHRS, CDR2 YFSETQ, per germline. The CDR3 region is CASSLQPGTANEKLFF. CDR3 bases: TGCGCCAGCAGCTTACAACCCGGGACAGCTAATGAAAAACTGTTTTTT.

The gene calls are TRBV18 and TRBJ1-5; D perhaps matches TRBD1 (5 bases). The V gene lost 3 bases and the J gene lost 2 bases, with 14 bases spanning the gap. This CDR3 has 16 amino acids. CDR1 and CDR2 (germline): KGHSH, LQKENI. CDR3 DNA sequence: TGTGCCAGCTCACCGGGGGGAATGGGAGGCAATCAGCCCCAGCATTTT. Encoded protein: CASSPGGMGGNQPQHF. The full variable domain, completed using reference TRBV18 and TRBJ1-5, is NAGVMQNPRHLVRRRGQEARLRCSPMKGHSHVYWYRQLPEEGLKFMVYLQKENIIDESGMPKERFSAEFPKEGPSILRIQQVVRGDSAAYFCASSPGGMGGNQPQHFGDGTRLSIL.

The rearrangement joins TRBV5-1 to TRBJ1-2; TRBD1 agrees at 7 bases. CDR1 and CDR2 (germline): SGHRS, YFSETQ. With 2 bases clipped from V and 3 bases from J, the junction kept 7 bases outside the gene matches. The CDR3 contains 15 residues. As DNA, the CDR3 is TGCGCCAGCAGCTTAAACCCCGGGACAGACTATGGCTACACCTTC. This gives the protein CASSLNPGTDYGYTF. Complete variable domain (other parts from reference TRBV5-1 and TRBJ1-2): KAGVTQTPRYLIKTRGQQVTLSCSPISGHRSVSWYQQTPGQGLQFLFEYFSETQRNKGNFPGRFSGRQFSNSRSEMNVSTLELGDSALYLCASSLNPGTDYGYTFGSGTRLTVV.

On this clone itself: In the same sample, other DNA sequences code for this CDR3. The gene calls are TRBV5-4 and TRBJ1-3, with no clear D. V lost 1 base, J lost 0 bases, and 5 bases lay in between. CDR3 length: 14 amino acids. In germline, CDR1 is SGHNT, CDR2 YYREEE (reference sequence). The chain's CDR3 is CASSLKGSGNTIYF. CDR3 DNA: TGTGCCAGCAGCTTGAAGGGCTCTGGAAACACCATATATTTT.

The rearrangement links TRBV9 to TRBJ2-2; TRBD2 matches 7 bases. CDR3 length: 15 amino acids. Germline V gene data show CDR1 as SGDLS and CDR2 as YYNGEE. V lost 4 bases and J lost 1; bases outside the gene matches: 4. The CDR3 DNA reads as TGTGCCAGCAGCCTAAGCGGGAAGAACACCGGGGAGCTGTTTTTT. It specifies CASSLSGKNTGELFF. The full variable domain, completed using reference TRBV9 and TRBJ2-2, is DSGVTQTPKHLITATGQRVTLRCSPRSGDLSVYWYQQSLDQGLQFLIQYYNGEERAKGNILERFSAQQFPDLHSELNLSSLELGDSALYFCASSLSGKNTGELFFGEGSRLTVL.

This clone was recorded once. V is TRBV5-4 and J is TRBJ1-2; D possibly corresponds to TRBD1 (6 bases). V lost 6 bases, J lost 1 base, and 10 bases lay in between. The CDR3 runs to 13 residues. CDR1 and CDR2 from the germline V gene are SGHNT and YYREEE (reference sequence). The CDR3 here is CASTIRGNYGYTF. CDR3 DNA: TGTGCCAGCACCATCAGGGGTAACTATGGCTACACCTTC.

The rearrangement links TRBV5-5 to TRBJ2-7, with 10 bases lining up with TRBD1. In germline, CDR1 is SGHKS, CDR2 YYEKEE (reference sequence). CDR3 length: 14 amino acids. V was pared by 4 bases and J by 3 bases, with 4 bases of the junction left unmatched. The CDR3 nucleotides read TGTGCCAGCAGCCCACGGACAGGGGGCTACGAGCAGTACTTC. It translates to CASSPRTGGYEQYF.

CDR3 DNA: TGTGCCAGTAGTAGCGTTGGCGAGCAGTACTTC. It specifies CASSSVGEQYF. The V gene is TRBV19, the J gene TRBJ2-7; D uncertain. This CDR3 has 11 residues. Germline CDR1 LNHDA, CDR2 SQIVND (reference sequence). Trimming removed 4 bases at V and 6 bases at J, with 7 bases between.

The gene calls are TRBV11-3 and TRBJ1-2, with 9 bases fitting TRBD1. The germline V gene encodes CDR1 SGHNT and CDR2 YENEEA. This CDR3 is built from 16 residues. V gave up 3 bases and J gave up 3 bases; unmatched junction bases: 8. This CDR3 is CASSFGGTGRDYGYTF. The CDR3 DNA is TGTGCCAGCAGCTTCGGCGGGACAGGGAGGGACTATGGCTACACCTTC. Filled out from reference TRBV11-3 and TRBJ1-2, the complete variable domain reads EAGVVQSPRYKIIEKKQPVAFWCNPISGHNTLYWYLQNLGQGPELLIRYENEEAVDDSQLPKDRFSAERLKGVDSTLKIQPAELGDSAVYLCASSFGGTGRDYGYTFGSGTRLTVV.

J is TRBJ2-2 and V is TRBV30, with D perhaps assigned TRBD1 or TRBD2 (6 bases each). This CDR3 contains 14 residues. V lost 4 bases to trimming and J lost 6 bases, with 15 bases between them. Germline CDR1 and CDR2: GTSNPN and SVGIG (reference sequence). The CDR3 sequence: CAWTGLEGAGELFF. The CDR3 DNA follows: TGTGCCTGGACAGGGCTGGAGGGGGCCGGGGAGCTGTTTTTT.